The 14 T cell receptor beta chains in this list originate from one sample, sequenced in a study of neurological immune-mediated disorders. TCRdb reprocessed the 5' RACE reads via MiXCR and lists one record per CDR3 protein. The sample lists about 92,000 distinct CDR3 sequences, approximately 3.5% occurring once. Sequenced sample: PBMCs. These TCRs come from a woman between 45 and 60 years old with multiple sclerosis.

This clonotype appeared many times. This chain links TRBV20-1 with TRBJ2-3; TRBD2 matches at 8 bases. CDR3 length equals 15 residues. V gave up 6 bases and J gave up 7 bases; unmatched junction bases: 15. Germline values: CDR1 DFQATT, CDR2 SNEGSKA (reference sequence). The CDR3 spells CSATLVGGAGNTQYF. CDR3 coding DNA: TGCAGTGCAACGTTGGTCGGGGGGGCAGGAAATACGCAGTATTTT.

In this sample, this clonotype turned up a few times. The chain combines TRBV29-1 with TRBJ2-7; D unclear. There are 10 residues in the CDR3. Germline V gene lookup returns CDR1 SQVTM and CDR2 ANQGSEA. Trimming cost V 4 bases and J 9 bases, with 10 bases left between them. CDR3 sequence reads: CSVVASRQYF. The CDR3 nucleotides are TGCAGCGTTGTCGCCAGCCGGCAGTACTTC.

This clonotype was counted many times. This chain's CDR3 is CSVEIATGTYEQYF. The CDR3 DNA follows: TGCAGCGTTGAAATCGCCACAGGGACCTACGAGCAGTACTTC. The chain uses TRBV29-1 and TRBJ2-7, with a tentative D call TRBD1 (6 bases). The CDR3 sequence is 14 residues long. V lost 2 bases and J lost 2, with 13 bases in between. Germline V gene data show CDR1 as SQVTM and CDR2 as ANQGSEA.

This clonotype has ten or more counts. DNA for the CDR3: TGCAGTGCTAGCAGGAGGGCTGAAGCTTTCTTT. This translates into CSASRRAEAFF. The chain uses TRBV20-1 and TRBJ1-1; D unclear. Per germline, CDR1 DFQATT and CDR2 SNEGSKA (reference sequence). V lost 3 bases and J lost 6, with 8 bases in between. CDR3 length equals 11 residues.

This clonotype was counted between two and nine times. The chain combines TRBV18 with TRBJ2-3; D possibly corresponds to TRBD1 (6 bases). The CDR3 is 14 amino acids. With 4 bases removed from V and 1 base from J, the gap between germline ends came to 9 bases. Germline values: CDR1 KGHSH, CDR2 LQKENI. The CDR3 DNA sequence: TGTGCCAGCTCACGGGACATCCGCACAGATACGCAGTATTTT. It specifies CASSRDIRTDTQYF.

There are many counts of this clonotype. The CDR3 loop reads CASSLLGEGNTIYF. In DNA, the CDR3 is TGCGCCAGCAGCTTGTTAGGTGAAGGAAACACCATATATTTT. V is TRBV5-1 and J is TRBJ1-3; D is uncertain. Germline V gives CDR1 SGHRS, CDR2 YFSETQ. The V end lost 1 base, the J end lost 4 bases, and 9 bases lay between the germline ends. This CDR3 contains 14 residues.

This clonotype showed up many times. This sequence joins TRBV20-1 and TRBJ2-3; TRBD2 agrees at 10 bases. The germline CDR1 and CDR2 sequences are DFQATT and SNEGSKA (reference sequence). The ends lost 0 bases at V and 6 bases at J; junction bases unmatched: 6. CDR3 length: 15 amino acids. The CDR3 region has the DNA TGCAGTGCTAGAGATCAGCGGGGGGGCAAGGATACGCAGTATTTT. It codes for CSARDQRGGKDTQYF.

This clonotype was recorded many times. The chain combines TRBV12-3 or TRBV12-4 with TRBJ1-4; no firm D call. The germline V and J ends were trimmed by 6 bases and 3 bases, with 8 bases remaining between them. This CDR3 spans 13 amino acids. The CDR3 sequence: CASRPLSNEKLFF. The CDR3 DNA sequence: TGTGCCAGCAGACCCCTGTCTAATGAAAAACTGTTTTTT.

This clonotype was counted ten times or more. V is TRBV27 and J is TRBJ2-3, with 8 bases fitting TRBD2. Germline assignment: CDR1 MNHEY and CDR2 SMNVEV (reference sequence). The CDR3 runs to 16 residues. V dropped 3 bases and J dropped 2; count of bases not matched to a gene: 7. The CDR3 bases are TGTGCCAGCAGTTTGTCGGCGGGGGGACACACAGATACGCAGTATTTT. This gives the protein CASSLSAGGHTDTQYF.

Remarks on this clonotype: Possible read error: a much larger clone is one base away. Here the CDR3 omits its conserved ending phenylalanine or tryptophan, so a read error is the likely source. The chain recombines TRBV6-6 with TRBJ2-7, with unresolved D. Germline-derived CDR1 and CDR2 are MNHNY and SVGAGI (reference sequence). V lost 2 bases, J lost 4 bases, and 12 bases lay in between. There are 14 residues in the CDR3. The CDR3 reads CASSYTGFGYEQYI. The CDR3 DNA reads TGTGCCAGCAGTTACACCGGGTTTGGTTACGAGCAGTACATC.

There are many counts of this clonotype. The J gene is TRBJ2-3, the V gene TRBV7-2; no definite D call. The CDR3 runs 15 residues. The V gene lost 3 bases and the J gene lost 1 base, with 11 bases spanning the gap. In germline, CDR1 is SGHTA, CDR2 FQGNSA. The CDR3 protein is CASSFRFARTDTQYF. The CDR3 bases are TGTGCCAGCAGCTTTAGGTTCGCTCGCACAGATACGCAGTATTTT. The complete variable domain, with remaining parts taken from reference TRBV7-2 and TRBJ2-3, reads GAGVSQSPSNKVTEKGKDVELRCDPISGHTALYWYRQSLGQGLEFLIYFQGNSAPDKSGLPSDRFSAERTGGSVSTLTIQRTQQEDSAVYLCASSFRFARTDTQYFGPGTRLTVL.

This clonotype was seen many times. This chain joins TRBV4-3 and TRBJ2-1; D is possibly TRBD2 (6 bases). V lost 0 bases and J 0 bases, leaving 15 bases between the germline ends. Per germline, CDR1 LGHNA and CDR2 YSLEER. The CDR3 extends over 18 amino acids. The CDR3 nucleotides read TGCGCCAGCAGCCAAGATTCGACGCCGCGGGGCTCCTACAATGAGCAGTTCTTC. Protein sequence: CASSQDSTPRGSYNEQFF.

This clonotype was observed at least ten times. The CDR3 DNA reads TGTGCCACCCGTGGAAACACCATATATTTT. Translating gives CATRGNTIYF. The chain has TRBV24-1 and TRBJ1-3, with unresolved D. V was clipped by 9 bases and J by 3 bases, with 2 bases between them. Per germline, CDR1 KGHDR and CDR2 SFDVKD. The CDR3 is made up of 10 amino acids.

This clonotype has ten or more counts. V is TRBV25-1 and J is TRBJ1-4; 8 nucleotides align to TRBD1. This CDR3 is built from 14 residues. Germline CDR1 reads MGHDK; CDR2 reads SYGVNS. J lost 8 bases, V lost 6 bases, and 8 bases had no gene match. CDR3 region: CASSGGQGGEKLFF. The CDR3 DNA is TGTGCCAGCAGCGGCGGACAGGGTGGAGAAAAACTGTTTTTT.